This TCR beta chain was documented in a study of blood T cell repertoires in COVID-19. The CDR3 has 15 residues. Trimming removed 1 base at V and 1 base at J, with 9 bases between. CDR1 is LNHNV, CDR2 YYDKDF, per germline (reference sequence). Only in-frame clones appear in the TCRdb table, and some are missing; sequencing was by immunoSEQ multiplex PCR. Of about 140,000 clones in the sample, around 83% are singletons; the top ten hold roughly 4%. This sequence was found in a woman older than 75 with acute or convalescent COVID-19. The chain employs TRBV15 and TRBJ2-3; a possible D gene is TRBD2 (5 bases). Sequencing input: peripheral blood. The CDR3 coding sequence is TGTGCCACCAGCAGAGGTGTCGGGGGCACAGATACGCAGTATTTT. This codes for CATSRGVGGTDTQYF.